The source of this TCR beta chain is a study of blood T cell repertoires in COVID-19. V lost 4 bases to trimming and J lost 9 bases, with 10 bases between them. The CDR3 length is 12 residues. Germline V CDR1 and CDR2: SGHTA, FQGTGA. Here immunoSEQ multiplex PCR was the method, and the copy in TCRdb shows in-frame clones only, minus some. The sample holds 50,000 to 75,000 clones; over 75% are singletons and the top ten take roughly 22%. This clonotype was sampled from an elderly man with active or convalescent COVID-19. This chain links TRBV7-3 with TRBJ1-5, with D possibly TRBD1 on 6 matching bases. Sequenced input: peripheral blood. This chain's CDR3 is CASSSEGGPQHF. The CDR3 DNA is TGTGCCAGCAGCTCGGAAGGGGGGCCCCAGCATTTT. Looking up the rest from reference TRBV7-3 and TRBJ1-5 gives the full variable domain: GAGVSQTPSNKVTEKGKYVELRCDPISGHTALYWYRQSLGQGPEFLIYFQGTGAADDSGLPNDRFFAVRPEGSVSTLKIQRTERGDSAVYLCASSSEGGPQHFGDGTRLSIL.